This T cell receptor (beta chain) was identified in a study of T cell repertoires in cytomegalovirus infection. For the study at large: Both a matching HLA type and CMV infection were indicated by public TCR beta signatures.

This clonotype has just a few counts. The antigen remains unidentified. Germline assignment: CDR1 SEHNR and CDR2 FQNEAQ (reference sequence). The ends were cut back, 4 bases at V and 0 bases at J, with 18 bases in the middle. This CDR3 spans 17 amino acids. TCRdb called the reads again in MiXCR, with one record for every CDR3 protein. The profile shows some 920,000 distinct CDR3 sequences, around 32% of them singletons. The genes are TRBV7-9 and TRBJ2-5; a possible D gene is TRBD1 (5 bases). This sequence was found in a human donor in good health (CMV status not recorded). Some clones in this sample may be carry-over from other donors' samples. The source was cultured CD8+ T cells from PBMCs, collected from culture after CMV antigen stimulation. The CDR3 region is CASSCPTSTAYQETQYF. CDR3 in DNA: TGTGCCAGCAGCTGTCCCACGTCGACAGCGTACCAAGAGACCCAGTACTTC.